A single sample gave rise to the 25 T cell receptor beta chains below, sequenced in a study of blood T cell repertoires in COVID-19. Assay: immunoSEQ multiplex PCR; the TCRdb copy retains only in-frame clones and omits some. Among 300,000 to 350,000 clones listed, 87% were seen once. The sample taken for sequencing was peripheral blood. The receptors were gathered from a young man with active or convalescent COVID-19.

The J gene is TRBJ2-5, the V gene TRBV2; D remains unclear. The CDR3 spans 13 residues. Deletions cut 11 bases from V and 5 bases from J, with 18 bases between. Germline assignment: CDR1 SNHLY and CDR2 FYNNEI. CDR3 amino acids: CAGSRLDGETQYF. The CDR3 region has the DNA TGTGCCGGATCGCGGCTAGACGGCGAGACCCAGTACTTC.

For this clone: Distinct nucleotide sequences in the sample also encode this CDR3. This chain uses TRBV12-3 or TRBV12-4 with TRBJ2-7; D call uncertain. This CDR3 comprises 12 residues. V lost 5 bases and J 0 bases, leaving 5 bases between the germline ends. The CDR3 sequence: CASSPHSYEQYF. CDR3 nucleotides: TGTGCCAGCAGTCCACACTCCTACGAGCAGTACTTC.

The chain joins TRBV10-1 to TRBJ2-3; possible D gene TRBD1, 6 bases. Trimming took off 0 bases at V and 3 bases at J, with 19 bases between the two ends. The germline CDR1 and CDR2 sequences are WNHNN and SYGVQD (reference sequence). The CDR3 spans 18 residues. The CDR3 bases are TGCGCCAGCAGTGAGTCGTCCCTCTACCGACAGGCGACAGATACGCAGTATTTT. Its translation is CASSESSLYRQATDTQYF.

The chain joins TRBV5-1 to TRBJ2-7; 9 bases fit TRBD2. The V gene's germline CDR1 is SGHRS and CDR2 YFSETQ. Germline trimming cut 2 bases from V and 3 bases from J; bases unmatched to any gene: 6. CDR3 length: 15 residues. The CDR3 DNA reads TGCGCCAGCAGCTTAATGACTAGCGGAGACTACGAGCAGTACTTC. Translated, it gives CASSLMTSGDYEQYF.

The genes are TRBV5-1 and TRBJ1-3; TRBD1 aligns across 9 bases. This CDR3 contains 15 residues. Germline assignment: CDR1 SGHRS and CDR2 YFSETQ. Trimming cost V 1 base and J 2 bases; bases outside gene matches: 1. The CDR3 nucleotides are TGCGCCAGCAGCTTGCGGACAGGGGCTGGAAACACCATATATTTT. Translating gives CASSLRTGAGNTIYF.

The chain links TRBV5-1 to TRBJ1-6, with D perhaps TRBD1 (6 bases). The CDR3 contains 17 residues. Germline V lookup: CDR1 SGHRS, CDR2 YFSETQ. V was trimmed by 0 bases and J by 6 bases, leaving 16 bases between them. The CDR3 sequence: CASSLEARGAGNSPLHF. Written as DNA, the CDR3 is TGCGCCAGCAGCTTGGAGGCGCGGGGGGCGGGTAATTCACCCCTCCACTTT.

The chain combines TRBV7-3 with TRBJ2-1; 7 bases fit TRBD2. V shed 5 bases and J 0 bases; nucleotides not matched to a gene: 4. CDR1 and CDR2 from the germline V gene are SGHTA and FQGTGA. The CDR3 has 15 amino acids. The CDR3 loop is CASSPGLVSYNEQFF. Written as DNA, the CDR3 is TGTGCCAGCAGCCCCGGACTAGTCTCCTACAATGAGCAGTTCTTC. Combining the CDR3 with reference TRBV7-3 and TRBJ2-1 gives the whole variable domain GAGVSQTPSNKVTEKGKYVELRCDPISGHTALYWYRQSLGQGPEFLIYFQGTGAADDSGLPNDRFFAVRPEGSVSTLKIQRTERGDSAVYLCASSPGLVSYNEQFFGPGTRLTVL.

This chain uses TRBV5-4 with TRBJ1-1, with D unclear. V dropped 0 bases and J dropped 1 base, with 7 bases sitting between them. The CDR3 is 14 residues long. Germline V gene sequence: CDR1 SGHNT, CDR2 YYREEE (reference sequence). CDR3 DNA sequence: TGTGCCAGCAGCTTGGGACGGAGGAACACTGAAGCTTTCTTT. Protein sequence: CASSLGRRNTEAFF.

V and J are TRBV7-2 and TRBJ1-5, with D unclear. The CDR3 runs 13 residues. V lost 5 bases and J 5 bases, leaving 10 bases between the germline ends. CDR1 is SGHTA and CDR2 is FQGNSA in the germline V gene. Written as DNA, the CDR3 is TGTGCCAGCAGCCCAGAGGCGTATCAGCCCCAGCATTTT. The encoded protein is CASSPEAYQPQHF. Based on the CDR3 plus reference TRBV7-2 and TRBJ1-5, the full variable domain is GAGVSQSPSNKVTEKGKDVELRCDPISGHTALYWYRQSLGQGLEFLIYFQGNSAPDKSGLPSDRFSAERTGGSVSTLTIQRTQQEDSAVYLCASSPEAYQPQHFGDGTRLSIL.

The chain uses TRBV10-3 and TRBJ2-7, with 8 bases aligning to TRBD1. V lost 6 bases and J lost 6; bases outside the gene matches: 4. This CDR3 has 12 amino acids. The germline gives CDR1 ENHRY, CDR2 SYGVKD. The CDR3 DNA follows: TGTGCCATCAGGGACAGGGTGAGCGAGCAGTACTTC. Encoded protein: CAIRDRVSEQYF.

This rearrangement joins TRBV5-1 to TRBJ2-4; 7 positions match TRBD1. The CDR3 is 14 amino acids. V shed 0 bases and J 6 bases; nucleotides not matched to a gene: 3. Germline lookup yields CDR1 SGHRS and CDR2 YFSETQ. The CDR3 nucleotides read TGCGCCAGCAGCTTGGCGGGACAGAGAAACATTCAGTACTTC. Its protein is CASSLAGQRNIQYF.

This rearrangement joins TRBV9 to TRBJ2-1, with D perhaps matching TRBD2 (5 bases). Germline values: CDR1 SGDLS, CDR2 YYNGEE. Trimming removed 0 bases from V and 8 bases from J, with 21 bases in between. This CDR3 spans 17 amino acids. Here the CDR3 reads CASSVDLNSGHRDEQFF. The DNA for the CDR3 is TGTGCCAGCAGCGTAGACCTGAACAGCGGCCATCGGGATGAGCAGTTCTTC.

The chain is built from TRBV5-1 and TRBJ2-1; 9 positions match TRBD2. CDR3 length equals 18 residues. V lost 4 bases, J lost 3 bases, and 14 bases stayed unmatched. The germline V gene has CDR1 SGHRS and CDR2 YFSETQ. Here the CDR3 DNA reads TGCGCCAGCAGCCAGGGGCGGGGGGGCCAACGACGCTACAATGAGCAGTTCTTC. Translated, it gives CASSQGRGGQRRYNEQFF.

V gene TRBV5-1 combines with J gene TRBJ2-7, with D possibly TRBD1 on 5 matching bases. The germline V gene has CDR1 SGHRS and CDR2 YFSETQ. Trimming pared 0 bases from V and 4 bases from J, leaving 8 bases between. The CDR3 contains 13 residues. This CDR3 reads CASSLGGPYEQYF. The CDR3 coding sequence is TGCGCCAGCAGCTTGGGGGGCCCATACGAGCAGTACTTC.

The J gene is TRBJ2-2, the V gene TRBV6-5, with TRBD2 matching over 7 bases. Germline assignment: CDR1 MNHEY and CDR2 SVGAGI. The ends lost 0 bases at V and 6 bases at J; junction bases unmatched: 4. The CDR3 is made up of 15 amino acids. In nucleotides, the CDR3 is TGTGCCAGCAGTTACTCGACTGGGGGGGCCGGGGAGCTGTTTTTT. It yields the protein CASSYSTGGAGELFF.

The CDR3 is CASRPGLAGEQFF. The CDR3 DNA follows: TGCGCCAGCAGACCCGGACTAGCGGGTGAGCAGTTCTTC. The rearrangement joins TRBV10-1 to TRBJ2-1, with 11 bases matching TRBD2. V was pared by 6 bases and J by 9 bases, with 4 bases of the junction left unmatched. Germline lookup yields CDR1 WNHNN and CDR2 SYGVQD (reference sequence). This CDR3 region has 13 residues.

J is TRBJ2-7 and V is TRBV3-1 (or the pseudogene TRBV3-2), with D perhaps matching TRBD2 (6 bases). Germline lookup yields CDR1 LGHDT and CDR2 YNNKEL (reference sequence). This CDR3 comprises 20 residues. Trimming removed 0 bases from V and 4 bases from J, with 28 bases in between. The chain's CDR3 is CASSQDRRISGTLEIYEQYF. CDR3 sequence (DNA): TGTGCCAGCAGCCAAGATAGGAGGATCTCCGGGACTTTGGAGATTTACGAGCAGTACTTC.

The rearrangement links TRBV9 to TRBJ2-3; TRBD2 agrees at 8 bases. This CDR3 spans 15 amino acids. The germline V gene has CDR1 SGDLS and CDR2 YYNGEE. After removal of 1 base from V and 4 bases from J, the junction contained 5 bases not matched to a gene. The DNA of the CDR3 is TGTGCCAGCAGCGTACGGGGACTAGTTCCAGATACGCAGTATTTT. Translating gives CASSVRGLVPDTQYF.

The chain combines TRBV21-1 with TRBJ2-7; TRBD1, the table's D call, was not compared with the DNA. TRBV21-1 is marked as a pseudogene. The CDR3 consists of 14 residues. Written as DNA, the CDR3 is TGTGCCAGCAGCAAAGAGGGACAGGGAAACGAGCAGTACTTC. Translating gives CASSKEGQGNEQYF.

The chain employs TRBV10-3 and TRBJ1-2; 10 positions agree with TRBD1. Unmatched junction bases numbered 5, after V lost 9 bases and J lost 7 bases. Germline CDR1 and CDR2: ENHRY and SYGVKD. CDR3 length equals 12 residues. The CDR3 region has the DNA TGTGCCATGGGGACAGGGGAGTCTGGCTACACCTTC. Protein: CAMGTGESGYTF.

This clone was observed a few times. The chain uses TRBV3-1 (or the pseudogene TRBV3-2) and TRBJ1-2; no firm D call. V lost 4 bases and J 7 bases, leaving 7 bases between the germline ends. Germline assignment: CDR1 LGHDT and CDR2 YNNKEL (reference sequence). The CDR3 runs 11 residues. This CDR3 reads CASSRASGYTF. The CDR3 DNA reads as TGTGCCAGCAGCCGGGCCAGTGGCTACACCTTC.

The chain combines TRBV7-9 with TRBJ2-2; D not certain. CDR1 SEHNR and CDR2 FQNEAQ come from the germline V gene (reference sequence). The CDR3 is 11 amino acids. Deletions cut 7 bases from V and 9 bases from J, with 9 bases between. The CDR3 here is CASTRYRELFF. The CDR3 bases are TGTGCCAGCACCCGGTACCGGGAGCTGTTTTTT.

This chain joins TRBV11-1 and TRBJ2-7, with a possible D match to TRBD1 (5 bases). V shed 9 bases and J shed 3 bases, with 21 bases lying between them. The CDR3 sequence is 15 residues long. CDR1 and CDR2 from the germline V gene are SGHAT and FQDESV (reference sequence). In nucleotides, the CDR3 is TGTGCCAGTAGTACAGGATTCCTATCCAGCTACGAGCAGTACTTC. Protein product: CASSTGFLSSYEQYF.

The V call is TRBV9, the J call TRBJ2-5; 8 bases line up with TRBD2. The germline V gene has CDR1 SGDLS and CDR2 YYNGEE. This CDR3 has 15 residues. The junction had 6 bases not matched to a gene; V was cut back by 4 bases and J by 1 base. CDR3 nucleotide sequence: TGTGCCAGCAGCACCCGCGGGGGGCCCCAAGAGACCCAGTACTTC. Its translation is CASSTRGGPQETQYF.

V gene TRBV7-2 combines with J gene TRBJ2-3; 7 nucleotides align to TRBD1. The germline CDR1 and CDR2 sequences are SGHTA and FQGNSA. J lost 1 base, V lost 5 bases, and 12 bases had no gene match. This CDR3 has 17 amino acids. CDR3 sequence (DNA): TGTGCCAGCAGCGTCCCGACAGGGATCACAGGCACAGATACGCAGTATTTT. Translation: CASSVPTGITGTDTQYF.